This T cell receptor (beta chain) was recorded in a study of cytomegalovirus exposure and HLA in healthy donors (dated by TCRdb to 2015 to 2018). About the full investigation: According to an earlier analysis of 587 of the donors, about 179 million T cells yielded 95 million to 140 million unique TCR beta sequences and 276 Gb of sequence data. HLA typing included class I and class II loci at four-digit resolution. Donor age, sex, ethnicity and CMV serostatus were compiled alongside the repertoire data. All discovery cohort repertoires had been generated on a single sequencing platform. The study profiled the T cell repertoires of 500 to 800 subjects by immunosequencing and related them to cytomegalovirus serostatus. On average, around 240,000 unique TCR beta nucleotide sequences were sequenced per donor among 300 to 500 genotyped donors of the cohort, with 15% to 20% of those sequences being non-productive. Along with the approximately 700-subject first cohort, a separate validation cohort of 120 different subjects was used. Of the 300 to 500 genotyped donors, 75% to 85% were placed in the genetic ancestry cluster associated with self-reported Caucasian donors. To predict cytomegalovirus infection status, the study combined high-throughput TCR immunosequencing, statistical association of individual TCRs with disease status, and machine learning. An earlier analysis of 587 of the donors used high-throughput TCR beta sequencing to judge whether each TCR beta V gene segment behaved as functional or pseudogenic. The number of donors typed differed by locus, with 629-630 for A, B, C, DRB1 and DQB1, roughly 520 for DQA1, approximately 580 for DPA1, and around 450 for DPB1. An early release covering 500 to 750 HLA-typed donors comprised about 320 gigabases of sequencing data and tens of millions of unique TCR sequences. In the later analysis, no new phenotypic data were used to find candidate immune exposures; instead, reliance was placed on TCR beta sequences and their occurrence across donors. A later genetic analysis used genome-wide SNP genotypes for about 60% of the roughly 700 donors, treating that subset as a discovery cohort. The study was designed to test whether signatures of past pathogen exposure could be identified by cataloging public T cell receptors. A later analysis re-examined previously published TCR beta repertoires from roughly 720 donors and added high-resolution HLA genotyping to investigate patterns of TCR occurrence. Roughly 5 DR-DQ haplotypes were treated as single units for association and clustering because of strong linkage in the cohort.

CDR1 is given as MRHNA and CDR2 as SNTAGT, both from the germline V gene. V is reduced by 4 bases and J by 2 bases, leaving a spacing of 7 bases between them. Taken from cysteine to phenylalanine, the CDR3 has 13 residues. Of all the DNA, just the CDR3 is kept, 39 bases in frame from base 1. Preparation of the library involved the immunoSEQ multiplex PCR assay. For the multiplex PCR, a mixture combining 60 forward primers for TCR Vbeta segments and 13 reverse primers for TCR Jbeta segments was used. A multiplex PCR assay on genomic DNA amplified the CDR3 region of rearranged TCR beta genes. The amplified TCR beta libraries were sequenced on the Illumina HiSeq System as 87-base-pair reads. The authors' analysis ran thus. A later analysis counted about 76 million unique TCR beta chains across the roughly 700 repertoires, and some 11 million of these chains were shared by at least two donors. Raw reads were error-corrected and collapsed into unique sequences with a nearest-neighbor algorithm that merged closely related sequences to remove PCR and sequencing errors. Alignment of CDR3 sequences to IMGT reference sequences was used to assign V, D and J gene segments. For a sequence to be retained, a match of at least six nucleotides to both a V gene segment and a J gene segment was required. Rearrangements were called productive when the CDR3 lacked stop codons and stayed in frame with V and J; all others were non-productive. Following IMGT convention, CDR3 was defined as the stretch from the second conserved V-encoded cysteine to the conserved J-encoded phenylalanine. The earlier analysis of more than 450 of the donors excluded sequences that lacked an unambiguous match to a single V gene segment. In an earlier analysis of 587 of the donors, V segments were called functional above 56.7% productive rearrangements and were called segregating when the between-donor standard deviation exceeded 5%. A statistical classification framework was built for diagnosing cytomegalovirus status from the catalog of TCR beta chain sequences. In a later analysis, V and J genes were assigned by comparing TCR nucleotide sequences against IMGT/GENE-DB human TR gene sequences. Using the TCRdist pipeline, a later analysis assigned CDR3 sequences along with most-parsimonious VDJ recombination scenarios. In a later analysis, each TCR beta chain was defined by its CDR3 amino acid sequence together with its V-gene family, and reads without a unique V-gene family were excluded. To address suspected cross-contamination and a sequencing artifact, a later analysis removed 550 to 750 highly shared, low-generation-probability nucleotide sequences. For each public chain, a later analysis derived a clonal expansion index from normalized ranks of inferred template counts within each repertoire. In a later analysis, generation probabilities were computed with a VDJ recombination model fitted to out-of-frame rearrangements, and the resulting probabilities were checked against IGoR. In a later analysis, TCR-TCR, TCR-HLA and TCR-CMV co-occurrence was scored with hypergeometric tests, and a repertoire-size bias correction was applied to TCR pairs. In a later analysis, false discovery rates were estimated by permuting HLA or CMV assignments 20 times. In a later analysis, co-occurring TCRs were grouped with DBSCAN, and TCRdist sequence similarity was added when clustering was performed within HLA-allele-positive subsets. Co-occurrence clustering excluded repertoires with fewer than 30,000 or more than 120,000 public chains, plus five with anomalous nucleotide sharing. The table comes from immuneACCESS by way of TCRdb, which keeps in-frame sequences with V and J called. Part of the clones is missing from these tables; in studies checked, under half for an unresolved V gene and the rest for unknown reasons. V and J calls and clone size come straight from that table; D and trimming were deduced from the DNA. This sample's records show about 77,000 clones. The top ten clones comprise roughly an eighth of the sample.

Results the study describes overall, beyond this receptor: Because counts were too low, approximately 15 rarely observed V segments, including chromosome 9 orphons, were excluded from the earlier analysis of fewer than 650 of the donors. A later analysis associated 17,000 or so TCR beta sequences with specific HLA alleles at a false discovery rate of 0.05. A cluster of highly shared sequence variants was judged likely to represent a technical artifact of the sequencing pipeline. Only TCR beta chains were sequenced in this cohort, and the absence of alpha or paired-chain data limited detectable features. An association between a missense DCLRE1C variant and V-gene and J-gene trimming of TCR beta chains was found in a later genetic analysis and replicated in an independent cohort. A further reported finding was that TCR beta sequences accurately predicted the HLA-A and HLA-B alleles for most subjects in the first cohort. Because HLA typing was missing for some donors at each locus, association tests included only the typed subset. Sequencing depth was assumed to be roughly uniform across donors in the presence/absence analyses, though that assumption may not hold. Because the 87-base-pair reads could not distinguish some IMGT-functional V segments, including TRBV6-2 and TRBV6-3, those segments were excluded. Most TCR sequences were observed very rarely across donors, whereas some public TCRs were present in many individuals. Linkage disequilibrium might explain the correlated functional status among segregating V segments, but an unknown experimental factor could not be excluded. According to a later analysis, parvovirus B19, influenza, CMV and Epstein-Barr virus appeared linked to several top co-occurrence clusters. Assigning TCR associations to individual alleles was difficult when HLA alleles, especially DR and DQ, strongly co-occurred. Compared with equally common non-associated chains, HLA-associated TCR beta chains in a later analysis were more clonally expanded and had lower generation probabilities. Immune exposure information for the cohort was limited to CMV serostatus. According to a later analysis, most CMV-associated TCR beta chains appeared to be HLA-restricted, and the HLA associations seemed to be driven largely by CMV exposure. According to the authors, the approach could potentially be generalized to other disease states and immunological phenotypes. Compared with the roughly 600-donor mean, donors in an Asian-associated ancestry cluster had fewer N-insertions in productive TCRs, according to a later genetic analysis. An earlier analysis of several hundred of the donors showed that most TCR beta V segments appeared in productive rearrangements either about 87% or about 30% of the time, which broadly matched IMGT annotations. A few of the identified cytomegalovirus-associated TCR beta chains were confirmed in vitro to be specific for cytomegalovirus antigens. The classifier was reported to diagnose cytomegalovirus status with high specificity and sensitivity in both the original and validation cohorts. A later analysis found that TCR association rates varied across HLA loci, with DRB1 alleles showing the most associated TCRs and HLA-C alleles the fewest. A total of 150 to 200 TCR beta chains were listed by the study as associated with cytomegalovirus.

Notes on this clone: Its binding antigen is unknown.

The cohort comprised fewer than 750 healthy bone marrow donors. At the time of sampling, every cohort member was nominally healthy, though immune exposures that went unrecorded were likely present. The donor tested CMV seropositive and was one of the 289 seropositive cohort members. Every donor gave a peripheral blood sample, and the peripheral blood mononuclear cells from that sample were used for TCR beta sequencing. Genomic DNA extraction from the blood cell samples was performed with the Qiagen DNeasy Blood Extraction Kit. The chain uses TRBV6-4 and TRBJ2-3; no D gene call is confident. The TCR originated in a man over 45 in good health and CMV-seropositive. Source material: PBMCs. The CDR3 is CASSVVYTDTQYF. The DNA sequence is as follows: TGTGCCAGCAGTGTCGTCTACACAGATACGCAGTATTTT.